This paragraph reports one TCR beta chain. What it binds is not known. Germline CDR1 MNHNS, CDR2 SASEGT. V gave up 8 bases and J gave up 8 bases, with 12 bases separating them. This CDR3 has 11 amino acids. This record comes from a study of CD8+ T cells in alopecia areata. Indicated treatment: oral pan-JAK inhibitor, 5-10 mg twice daily. Regarding the study as a whole: Scalp and blood samples kept many expanded lesional clones throughout tofacitinib. Normal skin contains resident alphabeta T cells, and these are also sequenced in scalp samples. Elevated clonality characterized lesional scalp relative to normal scalp, particularly in alopecia totalis/universalis. In patients, TCRs were shared less clearly than in mice, and HLA may possibly be involved.

The sequencing template was cDNA reverse transcribed from extracted RNA. The protocol was immunoSEQ multiplex PCR, while the TCRdb copy is restricted to in-frame clones and leaves out a portion. The sample lists about 42,000 clones; roughly 65% were seen once. The receptor's source is a human donor with alopecia areata. The source material was CD8+ T cells sorted from blood, sampled at week 4, from a patient treated with tofacitinib. The chain has TRBV6-1 and TRBJ1-1, with unresolved D. CDR3 in DNA: TGTGCCAGCTCCCAAGCTCAGGAAGCTTTCTTT. Translation: CASSQAQEAFF.